This T cell receptor beta chain was identified during a study of blood T cell repertoires in COVID-19. The cohort comprised adults aged about 18 to 100 years residing in under 30 US areas. The CDR3 runs 13 residues. Germline CDR1 SGHTA, CDR2 FQGNSA. V was pared by 3 bases and J by 8 bases, with 12 bases between. Clones were read by immunoSEQ multiplex PCR, and TCRdb kept only the in-frame ones, dropping some. The sample lists 130,000 to 150,000 clones, 80% to 90% occurring once. The TCR sequence derives from a man between 60 and 70 years old who had recovered from COVID-19. The sequenced material came from PBMCs or T cells enriched from blood (not recorded which). The chain carries TRBV7-2 and TRBJ2-3; D unclear. In DNA, the CDR3 is TGTGCCAGCAGCTTGGCAGCATCGGGTACGCAGTATTTT. Translation: CASSLAASGTQYF.